One and the same sample provided the 24 T cell receptor beta chains below, sequenced in a study of OX40 agonist ivuxolimab in advanced cancers. Here immunoSEQ multiplex PCR was the method, and the copy in TCRdb shows in-frame clones only, minus some. The sample yields roughly 76,000 clones, around four fifths seen once. The sample in question was CD4+ or CD8+ T cells sorted from blood, obtained in a trial of the OX40 agonist ivuxolimab. The source of these receptors is an adult with an advanced solid tumor such as melanoma, head and neck, liver or kidney cancer.

This clone was detected once. One end of the junction varies from germline; a read error may be responsible. J is TRBJ2-7 and V is TRBV27, with unresolved D. This CDR3 has 12 residues. Germline loops: CDR1 MNHEY, CDR2 SMNVEV (reference sequence). This CDR3 reads CASSLSFDEQYF. The CDR3 nucleotides read TGTGCCAGCAGTCTATCATTCGACGAGCAGTACTTC.

This chain uses TRBV5-1 with TRBJ2-2; no clear D gene. This CDR3 contains 11 residues. Germline assignment: CDR1 SGHRS and CDR2 YFSETQ. V gave up 2 bases and J gave up 4 bases, with 0 bases separating them. The CDR3 DNA reads as TGCGCCAGCAGCTTCACCGGGGAGCTGTTTTTT. Translated: CASSFTGELFF.

The chain uses TRBV18 and TRBJ1-4; 9 bases align to TRBD1. Unmatched junction bases numbered 7, after V lost 1 base and J lost 7 bases. CDR1 is KGHSH, CDR2 LQKENI, per germline. The length of the CDR3 is 16 residues. The CDR3 is CASSPRETGGSEKLFF. The CDR3 DNA reads as TGTGCCAGCTCACCACGAGAGACAGGGGGAAGTGAAAAACTGTTTTTT.

This sequence joins TRBV6-5 and TRBJ2-5; a weak D match, TRBD2 (5 bases). The V and J ends lost 0 bases and 5 bases respectively, with 13 bases between them. Germline assignment: CDR1 MNHEY and CDR2 SVGAGI. The CDR3 sequence is 15 residues long. CDR3 nucleotide sequence: TGTGCCAGCAGTTACTCGACCTTCCCGGGGGAGACCCAGTACTTC. It is translated as CASSYSTFPGETQYF.

The genes are TRBV5-1 and TRBJ2-3; tentatively, D is TRBD1 (5 bases). Germline lookup yields CDR1 SGHRS and CDR2 YFSETQ. CDR3 length: 17 amino acids. With 3 bases removed from V and 1 base from J, the gap between germline ends came to 18 bases. The CDR3 bases are TGCGCCAGCAGCTCAGGGTTACTGACAGTGGGCACAGATACGCAGTATTTT. Translated, it gives CASSSGLLTVGTDTQYF.

The chain is built from TRBV5-4 and TRBJ2-2; 8 nucleotides match TRBD2. The CDR3 has 16 amino acids. CDR1 is SGHNT, CDR2 YYREEE, per germline (reference sequence). V trimming: 0 bases; J trimming: 5 bases; junction bases outside the gene matches: 6. The CDR3 DNA follows: TGTGCCAGCAGCTTGGCCGCGGGAGGACGGACCGGGGAGCTGTTTTTT. It specifies CASSLAAGGRTGELFF.

This rearrangement joins TRBV19 to TRBJ2-5; D perhaps matches TRBD2 (5 bases). Germline V gives CDR1 LNHDA, CDR2 SQIVND (reference sequence). The V end lost 9 bases, the J end lost 4 bases, and 15 bases lay between the germline ends. The CDR3 runs 13 residues. The CDR3 coding sequence is TGTGCCAGCAATGGAGGACCCAGAGAGACCCAGTACTTC. Protein product: CASNGGPRETQYF.

The chain combines TRBV19 with TRBJ1-6; maybe TRBD1 (6 bases). Trimming shortened V by 6 bases and J by 10 bases, and 34 bases separated the two germline ends. The CDR3 consists of 20 residues. CDR1 and CDR2 (germline): LNHDA, SQIVND (reference sequence). CDR3 nucleotide sequence: TGTGCCAGTAGCGTCAAGTCCCTTCTTTTCTCGGACGTGGGGACATCACCCCTCCACTTT. It encodes CASSVKSLLFSDVGTSPLHF.

J is TRBJ1-1 and V is TRBV14; D is unresolved. This CDR3 comprises 15 residues. Trimming shortened V by 2 bases and J by 5 bases, and 15 bases separated the two germline ends. CDR1 and CDR2 from the germline V gene are SGHDN and FVKESK. CDR3 loop: CASSQYRKQRTEAFF. Written as DNA, the CDR3 is TGTGCCAGCAGCCAATATCGGAAGCAAAGGACTGAAGCTTTCTTT.

The CDR3 spells CASSLWGTSPLGETQYF. As DNA, the CDR3 is TGTGCCAGCAGTTTATGGGGGACTAGCCCACTGGGGGAGACCCAGTACTTC. The chain carries TRBV28 and TRBJ2-5, with 9 bases that match TRBD2. V shed 0 bases and J 5 bases; nucleotides not matched to a gene: 10. Germline CDR1 reads MDHEN; CDR2 reads SYDVKM. The CDR3 runs to 17 residues.

The chain carries TRBV5-4 and TRBJ1-4; no clear D gene. Germline V gene lookup returns CDR1 SGHNT and CDR2 YYREEE (reference sequence). Trimming removed 3 bases from V and 8 bases from J, with 11 bases in between. The CDR3 loop spans 13 amino acids. CDR3 DNA: TGTGCCAGCAGCTGGGCAGAGGAGGAAAAACTGTTTTTT. Translation gives CASSWAEEEKLFF.

This clone was observed a single time. The CDR3 loop reads CASSDGPRLRDGYTF. In DNA form, the CDR3 reads TGTGCCAGCTCCGACGGGCCGCGCCTGAGGGATGGCTACACCTTC. The chain links TRBV28 to TRBJ1-2, with unresolved D. The CDR3 is 15 amino acids. CDR1 MDHEN and CDR2 SYDVKM come from the germline V gene. Trimming removed 8 bases from V and 6 bases from J, with 22 bases in between.

The chain employs TRBV5-6 and TRBJ1-5, with 7 bases aligning to TRBD1. The CDR3 totals 14 residues. V shed 4 bases, J shed 3 bases, and the junction held 4 bases outside the gene matches. CDR1 is SGHDT and CDR2 is YYEEEE in the germline V gene. This CDR3 is CASSLGQFNQPQHF. DNA of the CDR3: TGTGCCAGCAGCCTGGGACAGTTCAATCAGCCCCAGCATTTT. The entire variable domain, with the rest obtained from reference TRBV5-6 and TRBJ1-5, is as follows: DAGVTQSPTHLIKTRGQQVTLRCSPKSGHDTVSWYQQALGQGPQFIFQYYEEEERQRGNFPDRFSGHQFPNYSSELNVNALLLGDSALYLCASSLGQFNQPQHFGDGTRLSIL.

V and J are TRBV27 and TRBJ2-1; 10 bases align to TRBD2. Germline V CDR1 and CDR2: MNHEY, SMNVEV (reference sequence). The ends lost 3 bases at V and 3 bases at J; junction bases unmatched: 8. The CDR3 sequence is 17 residues long. The DNA of the CDR3 is TGTGCCAGCAGTTTTCCCCCTAGCGGGAGTCTCTACAATGAGCAGTTCTTC. Amino acid sequence: CASSFPPSGSLYNEQFF.

The chain is built from TRBV7-2 and TRBJ2-3, with 12 positions matching TRBD2. Trimming cost V 6 bases and J 1 base; bases outside gene matches: 5. CDR3 length: 16 residues. The germline V gene encodes CDR1 SGHTA and CDR2 FQGNSA. In DNA form, the CDR3 reads TGTGCCAGCAGTCCTAGCGGGGGGGTGGGCACAGATACGCAGTATTTT. Protein product: CASSPSGGVGTDTQYF.

CDR3 nucleotides: TGTGCCAGCAGTTACATCGAGCGGGGAAACTATGGCTACACCTTC. Its translation: CASSYIERGNYGYTF. The rearrangement joins TRBV6-5 to TRBJ1-2; D ambiguous. This CDR3 has 15 amino acids. Germline V CDR1 and CDR2: MNHEY, SVGAGI. The V and J ends lost 2 bases and 2 bases respectively, with 12 bases between them.

This clone was seen a few times. The chain employs TRBV7-6 and TRBJ2-3; 13 bases map to TRBD2. J gave up 6 bases and V 2 bases, and 2 bases lay outside the gene matches. This CDR3 spans 15 amino acids. Germline values: CDR1 SGHVS, CDR2 FNYEAQ. CDR3 in amino acids: CASSLRTSGGDTQYF. The CDR3 nucleotides read TGTGCCAGCAGCTTACGGACTAGCGGGGGTGATACGCAGTATTTT.

This chain uses TRBV5-1 with TRBJ1-3; D is perhaps TRBD1 (5 bases). CDR3 length equals 14 residues. Trimming took off 3 bases at V and 2 bases at J, with 9 bases between the two ends. Germline V gene sequence: CDR1 SGHRS, CDR2 YFSETQ. CDR3: CASSWGAAGNTIYF. CDR3 nucleotide sequence: TGCGCCAGCAGCTGGGGCGCGGCTGGAAACACCATATATTTT.

This clone was picked up a small number of times. The chain employs TRBV30 and TRBJ2-5; TRBD2 aligns across 7 bases. The CDR3 consists of 14 residues. After removal of 0 bases from V and 6 bases from J, the junction contained 7 bases not matched to a gene. The V gene's germline CDR1 is GTSNPN and CDR2 SVGIG (reference sequence). CDR3: CAWSVAGRSKTQYF. The CDR3 region has the DNA TGTGCCTGGAGTGTAGCGGGACGATCAAAGACCCAGTACTTC.

This chain uses TRBV7-2 with TRBJ1-1; no firm D call. Germline loops: CDR1 SGHTA, CDR2 FQGNSA. Trimming shortened V by 4 bases and J by 3 bases, and 15 bases separated the two germline ends. The CDR3 is made up of 15 amino acids. The CDR3 DNA sequence: TGTGCCAGCAGCTCCTGGTCCACCGCCTACACTGAAGCTTTCTTT. It codes for CASSSWSTAYTEAFF.

The J gene is TRBJ2-2, the V gene TRBV7-2, with 7 bases fitting TRBD2. The CDR3 length is 14 residues. Losses at the gene ends were 7 bases for V and 6 bases for J; bases not matched to a gene: 8. Germline CDR1 reads SGHTA; CDR2 reads FQGNSA. The CDR3 is CASNPSRGAGELFF. CDR3 DNA: TGTGCCAGCAACCCAAGTCGGGGGGCCGGGGAGCTGTTTTTT.

Regarding this clone: Germline is not matched at one junction end, which may reflect a read error. The V call is TRBV5-8, the J call TRBJ1-1, with 8 bases matching TRBD1. CDR3 length equals 18 residues. Germline CDR1 and CDR2: SGHTS and YDEGEE. The CDR3: CASSQRTGRGFMNTEAFF. CDR3 sequence (DNA): TGCGCCAGCAGCCAAAGGACAGGGCGCGGATTTATGAACACTGAAGCTTTCTTT.

The CDR3 here is CASSEDRGEEQYV. CDR3 sequence (DNA): TGTGCCAGCTCAGAGGACAGGGGTGAAGAGCAGTACGTC. The chain links TRBV18 to TRBJ2-7, with 9 positions matching TRBD1. CDR3 size: 13 residues. Trimming at V came to 5 bases and at J to 7 bases, leaving 6 bases not matched to a gene. Per germline, CDR1 KGHSH and CDR2 LQKENI.

The CDR3 nucleotides are TGTGCCAGCTCACCCGGGCAGAGTGAGCAGTACGTC. Translating it yields CASSPGQSEQYV. The chain employs TRBV18 and TRBJ2-7; no clear D. The V gene lost 3 bases and the J gene lost 7 bases, with 10 bases spanning the gap. CDR1 is KGHSH and CDR2 is LQKENI in the germline V gene. CDR3 length: 12 residues.